This T cell receptor (beta chain) was sequenced in a study of cytomegalovirus exposure and HLA in healthy donors. Primers: 60 Vbeta forward and 13 Jbeta reverse. Profiled with immunoSEQ multiplex PCR; TCRdb holds only in-frame clones, not every one. The repertoire includes around 230,000 clones, 82% of them detected once, and roughly 6% sits in the top ten. The ends were cut back, 0 bases at V and 1 base at J, with 13 bases in the middle. The CDR3 loop spans 16 amino acids. CDR1 and CDR2 from the germline V gene are SGHRS and YFSETQ. The rearrangement links TRBV5-1 to TRBJ2-5; possibly TRBD1 for D (6 bases). Sequenced input: PBMCs. The receptor was isolated from a man aged 35 to 55 in good health and CMV-seropositive. For the CDR3, the DNA is TGCGCCAGCAGCTTGGATGCAGGGGCCCGCCAAGAGACCCAGTACTTC. This translates into CASSLDAGARQETQYF. The full variable domain, in which reference TRBV5-1 and TRBJ2-5 provide the parts outside the CDR3, is KAGVTQTPRYLIKTRGQQVTLSCSPISGHRSVSWYQQTPGQGLQFLFEYFSETQRNKGNFPGRFSGRQFSNSRSEMNVSTLELGDSALYLCASSLDAGARQETQYFGPGTRLLVL.